The subject of this entry is one T cell receptor (beta chain). The sample holds one count of this clone. The antigen it binds to is not known. Base qualities are missing; no much larger clone stands one base away. Inclusion was restricted to participants for whom at least one PBMC sample before ART initiation and at least two post-ART samples were available. All participants with HIV were treated in the United States of America. Cryopreserved samples of about 1-10 million PBMC were thawed and washed before DNA extraction. At the time of the earliest PBMC sample, participants with HIV were aged between about 20 and 55 years. PBMC samples from each participant spanned 1-4 timepoints before ART initiation and 2-8 timepoints after ART initiation, with a median of 7 samples. Serial HIV viral load, CD4+ T-cell count, ART history and demographic data were obtained for every participant. Using a Qiagen kit on a QIAcube, genomic DNA was extracted from unsorted PBMC, with samples processed in batches of 12.

This entry comes from a study of long-term antiretroviral therapy in people with HIV (dated 2022 in TCRdb). Background on the whole study: The earliest samples were collected roughly a decade before the 2015 WHO recommendation for immediate ART, at a time when ART was usually postponed until CD4 counts fell. Whether ART initiation and durable HIV suppression were associated with changes in peripheral blood TRB repertoire composition and diversity was tested in a retrospective serial study. No cross-contamination during QIAcube processing was shown when test extractions of a monoclonal T-cell line were performed alongside about 33 polyclonal samples. From 30 adults with confirmed HIV infection, the cohort provided 192 cryopreserved PBMC samples, gathered serially across a mean of about six years (range 1-12). Of the approximately 30 participants with HIV, some 12 were female. Paper-wide results and their limitations: HIV repertoires had narrower CDR3 length ranges than controls, and the network structure suggested an antigen-experienced repertoire that shifted only slightly toward naive after ART. Starting ART was linked to a significant rise in TRB diversity, yet even after long-term ART the diversity remained significantly lower than in transplant donor controls. The samples were dated from about 2004 to 2017, and the ART regimens that were used may be less effective than current ART regimens. Because PBMC availability was limited, only the TCR beta chain was sequenced, with no alpha chain pairing. Inferences about post-ART repertoire changes are limited because no data were available on ART adherence, viral resistance or therapy changes. Expanded TRB clones identified before ART initiation dominated the repertoire across all time points, though the dominance fluctuated and decreased in many PLHIV after ART. Unsorted PBMC were profiled instead of sorted CD4+ and CD8+ T cells because pre-ART samples had limited cell numbers.

The immunoSEQ hsTCRB v3.0 assay was used at survey level resolution for TRB variable region sequencing. The targeted TRB sequencing depth was about 40,000-55,000 T-cell genomes per sample. Pooled TRB libraries were sequenced on an Illumina MiSeq with a v3 150-cycle kit. For the original study's pipeline: Repertoire analysis was performed in R inside a reproducible Nextflow workflow that covered QC, data transformation and analysis. Custom analyses were implemented in LymphoSeq2, an R package for AIRR-Seq data exploration. A handful of samples that produced fewer than 5000 total TRB sequences were removed, so 150 to 200 HIV repertoires were analyzed. Among the 188 retained HIV repertoires, 55 to 65 were collected before ART initiation and fewer than 150 were collected after ART initiation. Each repertoire was downsampled to 5000 TRB nucleotide sequences, and summary statistics were averaged across 100 downsampling iterations. Only TRB sequences with CDR3 regions of at least seven amino acids were retained for analysis. A Shannon entropy-derived clonality score and the Gini coefficient were used to measure diversity. In repertoire networks, the top 5000 CDR3 amino acid sequences were linked whenever an edit distance of one separated two sequences. For TRB CDR3 amino acid sequences, antigen specificity groups and MHC restriction were predicted with GLIPH2. Known CMV, EBV, HIV or tissue antigen associations were flagged by matching CDR3 amino acid sequences against VDJdb and McPAS-TCR. Pre-ART, post-ART and control groups were compared with Wilcoxon signed-rank tests and Holm-Bonferroni correction. TCRdb holds this immuneACCESS table with in-frame rearrangements only. Some clones are missing; in checked studies, unresolved V genes explain under half, and the rest has no known cause. D and trimming come from the DNA, and the V and J calls and clone size come from that table. The sample yields about 26,000 clones; approximately 86% were counted once. The biggest ten clones account for around 4.7% of the sample.

CDR1 MDHEN and CDR2 SYDVKM are derived from the germline V gene. The CDR3 spans 18 residues, from the cysteine through the phenylalanine. Solely the CDR3 DNA is kept, with 54 bases framed from the first base. The germline V end is reduced by 3 bases and the J end by 5 bases; junction bases left unmatched: 13. The sequence is built from TRBV28 and TRBJ2-4; TRBD2 aligns with 10 central bases. The sequenced sample was unsorted PBMCs, obtained roughly 2.7 years after starting antiretroviral therapy. This clonotype originated in a man in his forties with HIV. This receptor has the CDR3 CASSLYLSGGFRENIQYF. The DNA reads as follows: TGTGCCAGCAGTTTGTATCTTAGCGGGGGGTTTAGGGAAAACATTCAGTACTTC.